The sequence of this T cell receptor beta chain was determined in a study of shared clonotypes between healthy human individuals. Germline CDR1 and CDR2: MNHNS and SASEGT. This CDR3 has 13 amino acids. V lost 5 bases and J lost 6; bases outside the gene matches: 1. The authors' processing: Junction-only sequences without quality scores came from ImmunoSEQ, so filtering differed. This table comes from immunoSEQ multiplex PCR, and its TCRdb copy is limited to in-frame clones, with some not included. V, J and clone size reflect that table, while D and trimming were determined from the DNA. Of about 580,000 clones in the sample, roughly 98% were seen once. Regarding this clone: Its target is unknown.

General study points: Naive subsets generally exceeded memory subsets in estimated richness.

The naive CD8 subset, CD45RO-negative cells positively selected for CCR7, excluded terminally differentiated effector memory CD45RA+ cells. Recent acute infections and vaccinations were absent in the healthy HIV-negative adult donors. This TCR was sampled from a man aged 30 to 45 in good health. Sample: naive CD8+ T cells sorted from blood. The chain couples TRBV6-1 to TRBJ1-5; 10 nucleotides align to TRBD1. The CDR3 here is CASSRTGGQPQHF. The CDR3 bases are TGTGCCAGCAGTCGGACAGGGGGTCAGCCCCAGCATTTT.